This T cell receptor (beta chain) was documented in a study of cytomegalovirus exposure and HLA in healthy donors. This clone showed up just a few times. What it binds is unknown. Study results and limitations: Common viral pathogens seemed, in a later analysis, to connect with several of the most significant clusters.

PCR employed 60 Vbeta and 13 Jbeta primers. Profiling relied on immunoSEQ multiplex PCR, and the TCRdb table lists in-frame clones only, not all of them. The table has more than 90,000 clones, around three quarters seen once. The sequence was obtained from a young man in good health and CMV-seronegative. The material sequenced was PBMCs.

The CDR3: CASSVDQGNTEAFF. DNA of the CDR3: TGTGCCAGCAGCGTAGACCAGGGAAACACTGAAGCTTTCTTT. The V call is TRBV9, the J call TRBJ1-1; weak D call: TRBD1 (5 bases). The CDR3 contains 14 residues. The germline V gene encodes CDR1 SGDLS and CDR2 YYNGEE. Trimming took 0 bases from V and 2 from J, leaving 8 bases between them.